One and the same sample provided the 9 T cell receptor beta chains below, sequenced in a study of cytomegalovirus exposure and HLA in healthy donors. PCR involved 60 Vbeta and 13 Jbeta primers. Profiling relied on immunoSEQ multiplex PCR, and the TCRdb table lists in-frame clones only, not all of them. The table includes roughly 87,000 clones, around 75% detected once. Sequencing input: PBMCs. These receptors all come from a middle-aged woman in good health and CMV-seropositive.

This clone was seen only once. This chain uses TRBV7-8 with TRBJ2-3; D is unresolved. CDR1 is SGHVS, CDR2 FQNEAQ, per germline. This CDR3 region has 13 residues. V was shortened by 2 bases and J by 6 bases, with 9 bases between the two germline ends. In DNA, the CDR3 is TGTGCCAGCAGCTTAAACCCCCGGGATACGCAGTATTTT. Translating gives CASSLNPRDTQYF.

This chain joins TRBV27 and TRBJ1-1; no firm D call. The length of the CDR3 is 14 residues. Germline V gene lookup returns CDR1 MNHEY and CDR2 SMNVEV (reference sequence). V was pared by 3 bases and J by 2 bases, with 10 bases between. The CDR3 bases are TGTGCCAGCAGTTTCTTGGGCCTAAACACTGAAGCTTTCTTT. It codes for CASSFLGLNTEAFF.

The chain couples TRBV10-3 to TRBJ2-5; the D gene is possibly TRBD2 (5 bases). Germline-derived CDR1 and CDR2 are ENHRY and SYGVKD. Trimming removed 7 bases from V and 5 bases from J, with 11 bases in between. The CDR3 spans 12 residues. For the CDR3, the DNA is TGTGCCATCACCTACGGGGTGGAGACCCAGTACTTC. Amino acids: CAITYGVETQYF.

This rearrangement joins TRBV13 to TRBJ2-7; D possibly corresponds to TRBD2 (5 bases). The CDR3 spans 13 residues. Germline values: CDR1 PRHDT, CDR2 FYEKMQ (reference sequence). Trimming left V 5 bases short and J 7 bases short, with 15 bases between. CDR3 sequence (DNA): TGTGCCAGCAGCATCGCGAGGGCGGAGGAGCAGTACTTC. This translates into CASSIARAEEQYF.

This clone was counted only a few times. This chain links TRBV27 with TRBJ1-2; the D is unclear. Trimming removed 2 bases at V and 0 bases at J, with 4 bases between. The germline gives CDR1 MNHEY, CDR2 SMNVEV (reference sequence). This CDR3 has 13 amino acids. The chain's CDR3 is CASSLGSNYGYTF. In DNA, the CDR3 is TGTGCCAGCAGTTTAGGCTCTAACTATGGCTACACCTTC.

The gene calls are TRBV9 and TRBJ2-3; 10 nucleotides line up with TRBD2. The trim removed 5 bases at V and 9 bases at J, leaving 12 bases unmatched. Germline CDR1 SGDLS, CDR2 YYNGEE. This CDR3 contains 15 residues. This CDR3 is CASSSLLAGDRTQYF. The CDR3 DNA sequence: TGTGCCAGCAGTTCCCTGCTAGCGGGGGATCGCACGCAGTATTTT.

The genes are TRBV28 and TRBJ2-7; D possibly corresponds to TRBD2 (7 bases). CDR1 and CDR2 from the germline V gene are MDHEN and SYDVKM. Trimming pared 3 bases from V and 5 bases from J, leaving 14 bases between. CDR3 size: 14 residues. This chain's CDR3 is CASSFRGAGNEQYF. DNA of the CDR3: TGTGCCAGCAGTTTTCGGGGGGCTGGCAACGAGCAGTACTTC.

This clone was observed a single time. This chain joins TRBV30 and TRBJ2-1, with 7 bases identical to TRBD2. The germline CDR1 and CDR2 sequences are GTSNPN and SVGIG (reference sequence). The J segment lost 7 bases and the V segment lost 0 bases, leaving 15 bases of the junction unmatched. The CDR3 contains 17 residues. This CDR3 reads CAWSVDLSGASRNEQFF. The DNA of the CDR3 is TGTGCCTGGAGTGTAGACTTAAGCGGGGCGTCACGGAATGAGCAGTTCTTC.

The chain has TRBV27 and TRBJ2-7; 7 bases align to TRBD1. Trimming at V came to 2 bases and at J to 0 bases, leaving 7 bases not matched to a gene. CDR3 length: 16 residues. Per germline, CDR1 MNHEY and CDR2 SMNVEV (reference sequence). In DNA form, the CDR3 reads TGTGCCAGCAGTTTAGGGACAGCTCTTAGCTCCTACGAGCAGTACTTC. It yields the protein CASSLGTALSSYEQYF.